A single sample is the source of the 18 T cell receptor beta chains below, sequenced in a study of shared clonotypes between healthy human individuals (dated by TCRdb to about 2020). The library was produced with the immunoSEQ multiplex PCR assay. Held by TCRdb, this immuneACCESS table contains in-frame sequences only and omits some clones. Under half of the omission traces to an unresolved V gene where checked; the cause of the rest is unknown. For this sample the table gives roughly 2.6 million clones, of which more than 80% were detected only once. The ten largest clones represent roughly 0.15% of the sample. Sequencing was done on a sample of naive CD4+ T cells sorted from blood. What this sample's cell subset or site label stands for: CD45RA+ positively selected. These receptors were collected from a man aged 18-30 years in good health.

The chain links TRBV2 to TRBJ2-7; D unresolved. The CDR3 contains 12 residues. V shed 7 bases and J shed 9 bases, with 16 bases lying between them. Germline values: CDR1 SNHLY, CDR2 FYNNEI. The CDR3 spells CASTYEEAAQYF. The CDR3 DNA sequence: TGTGCCAGCACCTATGAAGAGGCAGCGCAGTACTTC.

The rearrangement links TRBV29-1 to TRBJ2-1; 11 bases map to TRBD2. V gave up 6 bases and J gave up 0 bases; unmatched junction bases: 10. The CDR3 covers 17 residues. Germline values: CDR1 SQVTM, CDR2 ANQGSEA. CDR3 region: CSVPGLAAPGSYNEQFF. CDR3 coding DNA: TGCAGCGTCCCGGGACTAGCGGCGCCCGGCTCCTACAATGAGCAGTTCTTC.

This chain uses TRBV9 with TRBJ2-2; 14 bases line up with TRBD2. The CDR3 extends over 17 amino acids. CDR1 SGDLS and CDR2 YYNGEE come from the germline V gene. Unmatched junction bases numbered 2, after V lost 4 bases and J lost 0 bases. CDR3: CASSQGLAGANTGELFF. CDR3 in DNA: TGTGCCAGCAGCCAGGGACTAGCGGGAGCGAACACCGGGGAGCTGTTTTTT.

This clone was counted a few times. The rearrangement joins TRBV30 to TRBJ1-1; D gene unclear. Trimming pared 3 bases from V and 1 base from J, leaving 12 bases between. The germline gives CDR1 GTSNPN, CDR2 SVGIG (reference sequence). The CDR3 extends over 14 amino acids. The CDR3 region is CAWRPRRSNTEAFF. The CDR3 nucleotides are TGTGCCTGGAGACCCCGACGCTCGAACACTGAAGCTTTCTTT. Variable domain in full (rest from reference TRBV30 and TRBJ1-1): SQTIHQWPATLVQPVGSPLSLECTVEGTSNPNLYWYRQAAGRGLQLLFYSVGIGQISSEVPQNLSASRPQDRQFILSSKKLLLSDSGFYLCAWRPRRSNTEAFFGQGTRLTVV.

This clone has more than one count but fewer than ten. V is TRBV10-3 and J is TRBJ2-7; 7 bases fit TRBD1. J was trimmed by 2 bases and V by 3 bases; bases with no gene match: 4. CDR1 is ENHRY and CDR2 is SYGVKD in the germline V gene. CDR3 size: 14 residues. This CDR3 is CAISDLQGAYEQYF. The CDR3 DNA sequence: TGTGCCATCAGTGATTTGCAGGGGGCCTACGAGCAGTACTTC.

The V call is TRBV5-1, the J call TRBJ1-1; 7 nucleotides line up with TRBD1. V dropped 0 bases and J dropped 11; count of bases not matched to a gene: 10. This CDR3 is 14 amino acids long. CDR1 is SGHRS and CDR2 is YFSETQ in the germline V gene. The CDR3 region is CASSLEVGGAGAFF. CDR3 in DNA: TGCGCCAGCAGCTTGGAAGTAGGGGGCGCCGGCGCTTTCTTT.

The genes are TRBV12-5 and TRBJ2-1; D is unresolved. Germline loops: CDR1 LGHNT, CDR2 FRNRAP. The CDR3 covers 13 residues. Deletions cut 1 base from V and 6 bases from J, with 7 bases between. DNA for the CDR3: TGTGCTAGTGGTTTGGAACCCGCCAATGAGCAGTTCTTC. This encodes CASGLEPANEQFF. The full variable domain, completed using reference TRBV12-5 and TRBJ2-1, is DARVTQTPRHKVTEMGQEVTMRCQPILGHNTVFWYRQTMMQGLELLAYFRNRAPLDDSGMPKDRFSAEMPDATLATLKIQPSEPRDSAVYFCASGLEPANEQFFGPGTRLTVL.

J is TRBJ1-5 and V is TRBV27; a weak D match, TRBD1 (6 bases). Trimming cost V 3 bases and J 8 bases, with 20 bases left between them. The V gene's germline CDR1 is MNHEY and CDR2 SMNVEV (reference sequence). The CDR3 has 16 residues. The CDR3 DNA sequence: TGTGCCAGCAGTTTTCCGATAGTGGGGGGCAACAAGCCCCAGCATTTT. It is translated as CASSFPIVGGNKPQHF.

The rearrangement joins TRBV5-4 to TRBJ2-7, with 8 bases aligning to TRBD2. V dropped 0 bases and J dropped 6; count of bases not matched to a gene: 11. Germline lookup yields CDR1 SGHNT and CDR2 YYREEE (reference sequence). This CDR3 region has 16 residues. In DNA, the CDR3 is TGTGCCAGCAGCTTGGACCCCACCGGGAGGGCGGGCGAGCAGTACTTC. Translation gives CASSLDPTGRAGEQYF.

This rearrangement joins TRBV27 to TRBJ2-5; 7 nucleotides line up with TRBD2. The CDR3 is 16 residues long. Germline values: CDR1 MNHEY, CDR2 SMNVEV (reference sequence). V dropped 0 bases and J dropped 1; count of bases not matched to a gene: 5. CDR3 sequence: CASSLSPGTTQETQYF. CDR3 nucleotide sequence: TGTGCCAGCAGTTTATCGCCCGGGACTACCCAAGAGACCCAGTACTTC.

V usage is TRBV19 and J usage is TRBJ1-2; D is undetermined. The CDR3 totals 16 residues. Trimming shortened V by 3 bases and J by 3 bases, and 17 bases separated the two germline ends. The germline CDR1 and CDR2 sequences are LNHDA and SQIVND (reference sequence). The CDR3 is CASSIIQAPIYYGYTF. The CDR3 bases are TGTGCCAGTAGTATTATCCAGGCCCCTATTTACTATGGCTACACCTTC. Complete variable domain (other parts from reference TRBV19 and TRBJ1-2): DGGITQSPKYLFRKEGQNVTLSCEQNLNHDAMYWYRQDPGQGLRLIYYSQIVNDFQKGDIAEGYSVSREKKESFPLTVTSAQKNPTAFYLCASSIIQAPIYYGYTFGSGTRLTVV.

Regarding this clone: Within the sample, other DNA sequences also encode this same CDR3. The CDR3 coding sequence is TGTGCCTGGAGTGTCCAGGTTTCACCCCTCCACTTT. This encodes CAWSVQVSPLHF. The chain joins TRBV30 to TRBJ1-6; D remains ambiguous. Germline V gene data show CDR1 as GTSNPN and CDR2 as SVGIG (reference sequence). V gave up 0 bases and J gave up 9 bases, with 6 bases separating them. The CDR3 spans 12 residues.

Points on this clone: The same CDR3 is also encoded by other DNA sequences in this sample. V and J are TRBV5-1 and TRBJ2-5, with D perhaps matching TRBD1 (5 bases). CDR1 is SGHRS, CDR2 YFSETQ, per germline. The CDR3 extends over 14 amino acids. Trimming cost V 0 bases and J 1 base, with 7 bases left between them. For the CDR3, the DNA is TGCGCCAGCAGCTTGGTTGACAGCCAAGAGACCCAGTACTTC. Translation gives CASSLVDSQETQYF.

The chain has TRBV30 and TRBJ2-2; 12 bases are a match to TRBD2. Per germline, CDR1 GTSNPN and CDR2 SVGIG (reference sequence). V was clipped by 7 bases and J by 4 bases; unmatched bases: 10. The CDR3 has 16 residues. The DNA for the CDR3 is TGTGCCTCCAAATCACTAGCGGGAGGAGTCACCGGGGAGCTGTTTTTT. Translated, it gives CASKSLAGGVTGELFF.

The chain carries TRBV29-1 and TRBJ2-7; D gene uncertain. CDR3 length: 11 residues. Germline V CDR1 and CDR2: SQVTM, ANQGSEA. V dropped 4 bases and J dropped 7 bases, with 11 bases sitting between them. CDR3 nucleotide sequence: TGCAGCGTTGCTCACCTCGGGGAGCAGTACTTC. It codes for CSVAHLGEQYF.

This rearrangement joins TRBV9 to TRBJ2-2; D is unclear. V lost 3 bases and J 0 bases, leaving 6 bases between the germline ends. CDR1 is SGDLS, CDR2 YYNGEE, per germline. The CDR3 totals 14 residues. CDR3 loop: CASSGMANTGELFF. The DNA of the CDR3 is TGTGCCAGCAGCGGGATGGCGAACACCGGGGAGCTGTTTTTT.

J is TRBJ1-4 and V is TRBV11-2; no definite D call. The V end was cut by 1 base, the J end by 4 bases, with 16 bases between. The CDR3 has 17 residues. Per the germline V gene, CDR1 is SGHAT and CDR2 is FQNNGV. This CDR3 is CASSLGLKGALNEKLFF. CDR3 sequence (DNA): TGTGCCAGCAGCTTAGGTTTGAAGGGAGCCCTTAATGAAAAACTGTTTTTT. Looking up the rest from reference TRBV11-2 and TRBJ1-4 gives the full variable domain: EAGVAQSPRYKIIEKRQSVAFWCNPISGHATLYWYQQILGQGPKLLIQFQNNGVVDDSQLPKDRFSAERLKGVDSTLKIQPAKLEDSAVYLCASSLGLKGALNEKLFFGSGTQLSVL.

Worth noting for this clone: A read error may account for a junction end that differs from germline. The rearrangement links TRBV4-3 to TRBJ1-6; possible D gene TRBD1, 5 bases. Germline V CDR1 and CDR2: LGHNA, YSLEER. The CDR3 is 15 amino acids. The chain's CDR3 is CAGSLGTDYNSPLHF. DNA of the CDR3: TGCGCCGGCAGCCTCGGGACGGATTATAATTCACCCCTCCACTTT.